One and the same sample provided the 16 T cell receptor beta chains below, sequenced in a study of blood T cell repertoires in COVID-19. Repertoires were generated with immunoSEQ multiplex PCR, while TCRdb's copy carries only in-frame clones and drops some. Of 200,000 to 300,000 clones in the sample, around 81% were seen once. The sequenced sample was peripheral blood. These receptors were collected from an older woman with active or convalescent COVID-19.

This chain links TRBV19 with TRBJ2-1; TRBD2 agrees at 13 bases. CDR1 is LNHDA and CDR2 is SQIVND in the germline V gene (reference sequence). The CDR3 is 16 amino acids. V trimming: 6 bases; J trimming: 8 bases; junction bases outside the gene matches: 10. Here the CDR3 DNA reads TGTGCCAGTAGCGGAGAACTAGCGGGAGGGAACTATGAGCAGTTCTTC. It yields the protein CASSGELAGGNYEQFF. Full variable domain (rest looked up from reference TRBV19 and TRBJ2-1): DGGITQSPKYLFRKEGQNVTLSCEQNLNHDAMYWYRQDPGQGLRLIYYSQIVNDFQKGDIAEGYSVSREKKESFPLTVTSAQKNPTAFYLCASSGELAGGNYEQFFGPGTRLTVL.

The rearrangement joins TRBV7-9 to TRBJ2-2; 8 bases fit TRBD1. This CDR3 region has 18 residues. The J segment lost 1 base and the V segment lost 2 bases, leaving 9 bases of the junction unmatched. The germline V gene has CDR1 SEHNR and CDR2 FQNEAQ (reference sequence). CDR3 in amino acids: CASSLSRLGTGNTGELFF. In nucleotides, the CDR3 is TGTGCCAGCAGCTTAAGTCGGCTAGGGACAGGGAACACCGGGGAGCTGTTTTTT.

The chain combines TRBV5-1 with TRBJ1-2; D not resolved. The CDR3 totals 15 residues. Trimming left V 0 bases short and J 0 bases short, with 9 bases between. The germline V gene encodes CDR1 SGHRS and CDR2 YFSETQ. CDR3 loop: CASSLAPETNYGYTF. The CDR3, as DNA: TGCGCCAGCAGCTTGGCCCCAGAAACTAACTATGGCTACACCTTC. Full variable domain (rest looked up from reference TRBV5-1 and TRBJ1-2): KAGVTQTPRYLIKTRGQQVTLSCSPISGHRSVSWYQQTPGQGLQFLFEYFSETQRNKGNFPGRFSGRQFSNSRSEMNVSTLELGDSALYLCASSLAPETNYGYTFGSGTRLTVV.

CDR3 protein: CASSFWGGPNSPLHF. In DNA, the CDR3 is TGTGCCAGCAGCTTTTGGGGGGGCCCGAATTCACCCCTCCACTTT. The chain has TRBV7-2 and TRBJ1-6; tentatively, D is TRBD1 (6 bases). The germline CDR1 and CDR2 sequences are SGHTA and FQGNSA. The CDR3 has 15 amino acids. V was pared by 3 bases and J by 7 bases, with 13 bases between.

The gene calls are TRBV7-2 and TRBJ1-1, with a weak D call TRBD1 (5 bases). The CDR3 spans 17 residues. V dropped 1 base and J dropped 4 bases, with 19 bases sitting between them. Germline V gene sequence: CDR1 SGHTA, CDR2 FQGNSA. CDR3 nucleotides: TGTGCCAGCAGCTTAGGTCCAGTAACCAGCACAGGCACTGAAGCTTTCTTT. Translating gives CASSLGPVTSTGTEAFF.

The chain combines TRBV5-6 with TRBJ2-3, with D perhaps TRBD2 (6 bases). The CDR3 length is 17 residues. In germline, CDR1 is SGHDT, CDR2 YYEEEE. Between the trimmed V and J ends, which lost 3 bases and 1 base, there was a span of 18 bases. The CDR3 sequence is CASSWNPGTGGTDTQYF. The CDR3 DNA is TGTGCCAGCAGCTGGAACCCTGGGACTGGAGGCACAGATACGCAGTATTTT.

This clone appeared a few times. The V and J genes are TRBV9 and TRBJ1-4; 11 bases align to TRBD1. J lost 14 bases, V lost 6 bases, and 9 bases had no gene match. Germline V lookup: CDR1 SGDLS, CDR2 YYNGEE. CDR3 length: 13 amino acids. As DNA, the CDR3 is TGTGCCAGCACAGGACAGGGGGCAAGAGGGCTGTTTTTT. Translated, it gives CASTGQGARGLFF.

V and J are TRBV7-2 and TRBJ1-3; no reliable D call. Germline V gene data show CDR1 as SGHTA and CDR2 as FQGNSA. The V gene lost 3 bases and the J gene lost 0 bases, with 6 bases spanning the gap. The CDR3 is made up of 14 amino acids. The CDR3, as DNA: TGTGCCAGCAGCTTGTCCTACTCTGGAAACACCATATATTTT. This codes for CASSLSYSGNTIYF. Supplemented by reference TRBV7-2 and TRBJ1-3, the full variable domain reads GAGVSQSPSNKVTEKGKDVELRCDPISGHTALYWYRQSLGQGLEFLIYFQGNSAPDKSGLPSDRFSAERTGGSVSTLTIQRTQQEDSAVYLCASSLSYSGNTIYFGEGSWLTVV.

The chain carries TRBV6-5 and TRBJ2-1, with 8 nucleotides matching TRBD2. Trimming cost V 7 bases and J 7 bases; bases outside gene matches: 9. Looked up from germline, CDR1 is MNHEY and CDR2 is SVGAGI. The CDR3 contains 14 residues. Here the CDR3 reads CASTRLREGNEQFF. The DNA for the CDR3 is TGTGCCAGCACCCGACTACGGGAGGGTAATGAGCAGTTCTTC.

This rearrangement joins TRBV5-1 to TRBJ2-7, with 7 bases lining up with TRBD2. CDR1 and CDR2 from the germline V gene are SGHRS and YFSETQ. V dropped 4 bases and J dropped 3; count of bases not matched to a gene: 7. The CDR3 sequence is 14 residues long. The CDR3 coding sequence is TGCGCCAGCAGCCCCGGCGCGGGAGACTACGAGCAGTACTTC. It specifies CASSPGAGDYEQYF.

The chain recombines TRBV5-1 with TRBJ1-2; a possible D gene is TRBD1 (6 bases). Trimming took off 4 bases at V and 0 bases at J, with 13 bases between the two ends. This CDR3 comprises 15 residues. The V gene's germline CDR1 is SGHRS and CDR2 YFSETQ. The CDR3, as DNA: TGCGCCAGCAGCAACGGACAGCCAGCTAACTATGGCTACACCTTC. Its translation is CASSNGQPANYGYTF.

The CDR3 nucleotides are TGTGCCAGTGCAGGACAGCGGTCGGAGACCCAGTACTTC. Translation gives CASAGQRSETQYF. The J gene is TRBJ2-5, the V gene TRBV19; tentatively, D is TRBD1 (6 bases). This CDR3 is built from 13 residues. Germline V gene sequence: CDR1 LNHDA, CDR2 SQIVND (reference sequence). Trimming left V 8 bases short and J 5 bases short, with 15 bases between.

This clone was counted once. The chain recombines TRBV11-2 with TRBJ2-7, with 9 bases identical to TRBD2. The junction had 4 bases not matched to a gene; V was cut back by 1 base and J by 6 bases. The CDR3 consists of 14 residues. The V gene's germline CDR1 is SGHAT and CDR2 FQNNGV. In DNA form, the CDR3 reads TGTGCCAGCAGCTTAGCCAGCGGGGGGTTCGAGCAGTACGTC. Translation: CASSLASGGFEQYV.

This clone was found once. V usage is TRBV4-1 and J usage is TRBJ2-1, with TRBD1 matching over 7 bases. V was clipped by 1 base and J by 10 bases; unmatched bases: 4. Germline CDR1 MGHRA, CDR2 YSYEKL. The CDR3 sequence is 13 residues long. CDR3 DNA: TGCGCCAGCAGCCAAGCACAGGGGTGGGAGCAGTTCTTC. Amino acid sequence: CASSQAQGWEQFF.

The chain recombines TRBV10-3 with TRBJ2-7, with D unclear. CDR3 size: 13 residues. Trimming pared 4 bases from V and 2 bases from J, leaving 9 bases between. Germline CDR1 and CDR2: ENHRY and SYGVKD. The DNA of the CDR3 is TGTGCCATCAGTGCAGGTGGGCCCTACGAGCAGTACTTC. It encodes CAISAGGPYEQYF.

This clone was found once. This chain uses TRBV7-9 with TRBJ2-3; TRBD1 might be the D (5 bases). The V and J ends lost 4 bases and 2 bases respectively, with 19 bases between them. The CDR3 loop spans 17 amino acids. Germline loops: CDR1 SEHNR, CDR2 FQNEAQ (reference sequence). The CDR3 here is CASSSPRGRGFTDTQYF. The CDR3 nucleotides read TGTGCCAGCAGCTCTCCACGAGGTAGGGGATTCACAGATACGCAGTATTTT.